These T cell receptor beta chains were read from a single sample in a study of OX40 agonist ivuxolimab in advanced cancers. Profiling relied on immunoSEQ multiplex PCR, and the TCRdb table lists in-frame clones only, not all of them. Among under 95,000 clones listed, about nine tenths were seen once. Here the sequenced sample was CD4+ or CD8+ T cells sorted from blood, taken in a trial of the OX40 agonist ivuxolimab. The source of these receptors is an adult with an advanced solid tumor such as melanoma, head and neck, liver or kidney cancer. The CDR3 runs from the conserved cysteine through the conserved F or W. A D gene is named only where the DNA matches it firmly. Not every row has a clone size; where given, it reads once, few, many or a size class.

j_call v_call clone_size d_call cdr3_nt cdr3_aa
TRBJ1-1 TRBV7-2 NA NA TGTGCCAGCAGCTTATCGAACACTGAAGCTTTCTTT CASSLSNTEAFF
TRBJ2-1 TRBV9 NA NA TGTGCCAGCAGCGTAGGATTCCAGGGGAATGAGCAGTTCTTC CASSVGFQGNEQFF
TRBJ2-6 TRBV2 NA NA TGTGCCAGCAGGCGGAGTCCTTCACCTGGGGCCAACGTCCTGACTTTC CASRRSPSPGANVLTF
TRBJ1-2 TRBV7-9 NA NA TGTGCCAGCAGCTTCGGACAGAGAGACTATGGCTACACCTTC CASSFGQRDYGYTF
TRBJ2-5 TRBV7-2 NA NA TGTGCCAGCAGCCCAGACTCCGGTAGGAAGACCCAGTACTTC CASSPDSGRKTQYF
TRBJ1-4 TRBV7-8 NA TRBD1 TGTGCCAGCAGCTTAGTGGCCCAGGGGGTGGGAAAACTGTTTTTT CASSLVAQGVGKLFF
TRBJ2-7 TRBV6-5 NA TRBD2 TGTGCCAGCAGTGGGACTAGCGGGAATCACGAGCAGTACTTC CASSGTSGNHEQYF
TRBJ1-1 TRBV2 NA NA TGTGCCAACCCGGACGTGGACACTGAAGCTTTCTTT CANPDVDTEAFF
TRBJ2-7 TRBV27 NA NA TGTGCCAGCGCCGACCGGGGAGTTTTCCCCTACGAGCAGTACTTC CASADRGVFPYEQYF
TRBJ2-2 TRBV29-1 NA NA TGCAGCGTAGTCCCAGGGACAATCAACACCGGGGAGCTGTTTTTT CSVVPGTINTGELFF
TRBJ1-1 TRBV30 NA TRBD1 TGTGCCTCTGGACAGGGACCGAACACTGAAGCTTTCTTT CASGQGPNTEAFF
TRBJ1-1 TRBV18 NA TRBD1 TGTGCCAGCTCGCAAACGGTGACAGGGGGCACTGAAGCTTTCTTT CASSQTVTGGTEAFF
TRBJ2-1 TRBV19 NA NA TGTGCCAGTAGTAGGGCGGGACAGACTGGATATGAGCAGTTCTTC CASSRAGQTGYEQFF
TRBJ1-1 TRBV6-5 once NA TGTGCCACCAAAGGGCCTTCCGACACTGAAGCTTTCTTT CATKGPSDTEAFF
TRBJ1-4 TRBV4-2 NA NA TGTGCCAGCAGCCCATGGGGAGGGTCTAATGAAAAACTGTTTTTT CASSPWGGSNEKLFF
TRBJ1-1 TRBV30 few NA TGTGCCTGGACCGGGATGAACACTGAAGCTTTCTTT CAWTGMNTEAFF
TRBJ1-2 TRBV6-1 NA TRBD1 TGTGCTACAGGGGCCCGGGTTTATGGCTACACCTTC CATGARVYGYTF
TRBJ2-2 TRBV5-4 NA NA TGTGCCAGCAGCTTGGCGGGGAGAGTAGGGGCCGGGGAGCTGTTTTTT CASSLAGRVGAGELFF
TRBJ1-2 TRBV25-1 NA NA TGTGCCAGCAGTGACCCGGGCTCCGACTATGGCTACACCTTC CASSDPGSDYGYTF
TRBJ2-3 TRBV30 NA NA TGTGCCTGGAGGGACAGCCCTCCTCACGTCTATTTT CAWRDSPPHVYF
TRBJ2-3 TRBV7-3 once NA TGTGCCAGCACACGGGGTGGGGGAGCTGATACGCAGTATTTT CASTRGGGADTQYF
TRBJ1-4 TRBV15 few TRBD1 TGTGCCACCAGCAGTGGCCTACAGGGGGCGTTTGAAAAACTGTTTTTT CATSSGLQGAFEKLFF
TRBJ1-6 TRBV10-3 NA NA TGTGCCATCGGGCAGGGCGGGTTGTCACCCCTCCACTTT CAIGQGGLSPLHF
TRBJ1-5 TRBV7-2 NA NA TGTGCCAGCAGTGCAGACAGTAACAATCAGCCCCAGCATTTT CASSADSNNQPQHF
TRBJ1-4 TRBV7-9 NA TRBD1 TGTGCCAGCAGCACGGGACAGGGCTATGAAAAACTGTTTTTT CASSTGQGYEKLFF
TRBJ1-2 TRBV10-3 few NA TGTGCCATCAGCCCCCGGGGGGAAGCCACGAACTATGGCTACACCTTC CAISPRGEATNYGYTF
TRBJ1-1 TRBV10-3 NA NA TGTGCCATCAGTGAGTCGATAACAGAGATGAACACTGAAGCTTTCTTT CAISESITEMNTEAFF
TRBJ1-2 TRBV30 NA NA TGTGCCTGGAGTCCCCCAGAGTATAACTATGGCTACACCTTC CAWSPPEYNYGYTF
TRBJ2-5 TRBV7-2 NA NA TGTGCCAGCAGCTCCGGGGGTTGGACCCAGTACTTC CASSSGGWTQYF
TRBJ2-3 TRBV11-2 NA TRBD1 TGTGCCAGCAGCCAACAAGGGACAGCAACAGATACGCAGTATTTT CASSQQGTATDTQYF
TRBJ1-4 TRBV18 NA NA TGTGCCAGCTCCCAGGGAGGATCTGAAAAACTGTTTTTT CASSQGGSEKLFF
TRBJ2-3 TRBV4-2 NA NA TGTGCCAGCAGCCAAGAAGACGGTAGCACAGATACGCAGTATTTT CASSQEDGSTDTQYF